These T cell receptor beta chains were read from a single sample in a study of beta chain features in type 1 diabetes. Sequencing was performed with immunoSEQ multiplex PCR; in TCRdb, only in-frame clones are kept and a portion is missing. Among roughly 170,000 clones, about 13% were seen once, and the ten largest hold 0.55% to 0.8%. Specimen: central memory CD4+ T cells from blood. These receptors were obtained from a young woman in good health. Both conserved end residues are part of each CDR3. Fields, in order: J gene, D gene, V gene, clone size, CDR3 DNA, CDR3 protein. The D gene is left open where the match is weak. Some rows have no size entry. The others give once, few or many, or a class for an expanded clone.

J: TRBJ1-1; D: TRBD1; V: TRBV30; size: few; DNA: TGTGCCTGGAGTCGACAGGGTAACACTGAAGCTTTCTTT; CDR3: CAWSRQGNTEAFF
J: TRBJ1-1; D: -; V: TRBV28; size: -; DNA: TGTGCCAGCCGGGAGTCTGGTCGATCCACTGAAGCTTTCTTT; CDR3: CASRESGRSTEAFF
J: TRBJ1-1; D: -; V: TRBV30; size: few; DNA: TGTGCCTGGAGTCCTACAGGGAACACTGAAGCTTTCTTT; CDR3: CAWSPTGNTEAFF
J: TRBJ2-4; D: -; V: TRBV5-4; size: few; DNA: TGTGCCAGCAGCTTGGACACAAACATTCAGTACTTC; CDR3: CASSLDTNIQYF
J: TRBJ1-2; D: TRBD1; V: TRBV6-4; size: few; DNA: TGTGCCAGCAGAGACCAGGGGGCCGGCAATGGCTACACCTTC; CDR3: CASRDQGAGNGYTF
J: TRBJ1-5; D: -; V: TRBV28; size: -; DNA: TGTGCCAGCGACTTAGTTTTTCCGCCCCAGCATTTT; CDR3: CASDLVFPPQHF
J: TRBJ1-5; D: TRBD1; V: TRBV28; size: few; DNA: TGTGCCAGCCGGACAGGGGGTAATCAGCCCCAGCATTTT; CDR3: CASRTGGNQPQHF
J: TRBJ1-2; D: TRBD1; V: TRBV29-1; size: few; DNA: TGCAGCGTGGGACGGACAGGCGGCGTGGGTGGCTACACCTTC; CDR3: CSVGRTGGVGGYTF
J: TRBJ2-7; D: TRBD2; V: TRBV5-6; size: -; DNA: TGTGCCAGCAGCTCGAACCTAGGGACTAGCGGATTCCACGAGCAGTACTTC; CDR3: CASSSNLGTSGFHEQYF
J: TRBJ2-5; D: -; V: TRBV6-6; size: few; DNA: TGTGCCAGCAGGGAAGGACAGCGGGAGACCCAGTACTTC; CDR3: CASREGQRETQYF
J: TRBJ2-5; D: TRBD1; V: TRBV19; size: -; DNA: TGTGCCAGTCGCATTAGGACAGGGATCGGGCAAGAGACCCAGTACTTC; CDR3: CASRIRTGIGQETQYF
J: TRBJ1-2; D: -; V: TRBV2; size: -; DNA: TGTGCCAGCACGGTCGACTATGGCTACACCTTC; CDR3: CASTVDYGYTF
J: TRBJ2-3; D: -; V: TRBV6-5; size: few; DNA: TGTGCCAGCAGTTATAGATACTCCACAGATACGCAGTATTTT; CDR3: CASSYRYSTDTQYF
J: TRBJ1-6; D: -; V: TRBV7-2; size: -; DNA: TGTGCCAGCAGCTTCAGGGATTCACCCCTCCACTTT; CDR3: CASSFRDSPLHF
J: TRBJ2-4; D: -; V: TRBV6-6; size: few; DNA: TGTGCCAGCAGTTCACAGGGTCTAAGCAAAAACATTCAGTACTTC; CDR3: CASSSQGLSKNIQYF
J: TRBJ2-1; D: TRBD2; V: TRBV6-6; size: few; DNA: TGTGCCAGCACCGCGGGGGGTTCCTACAATGAGCAGTTCTTC; CDR3: CASTAGGSYNEQFF
J: TRBJ1-2; D: TRBD1; V: TRBV5-6; size: -; DNA: TGTGCCAGCAGCTCCAGAGGACAGGGGATGATCGGCTACACCTTC; CDR3: CASSSRGQGMIGYTF
J: TRBJ2-3; D: TRBD2; V: TRBV4-1; size: few; DNA: TGCGCCAGCAGCCAAGTCGAACTAGCGGGCACAGATACGCAGTATTTT; CDR3: CASSQVELAGTDTQYF
J: TRBJ2-1; D: -; V: TRBV18; size: few; DNA: TGTGCCAGCTCACTTTCCAGCGGCTCCTACAATGAGCAGTTCTTC; CDR3: CASSLSSGSYNEQFF
J: TRBJ2-3; D: -; V: TRBV29-1; size: many; DNA: TGCAGCTTAGACACGCAGACAGATACGCAGTATTTT; CDR3: CSLDTQTDTQYF
J: TRBJ2-4; D: -; V: TRBV19; size: -; DNA: TGTGCCAGTAGTATCGGACTACTGGACATTCAGTACTTC; CDR3: CASSIGLLDIQYF
J: TRBJ2-3; D: -; V: TRBV30; size: few; DNA: TGTGCCTGGAGTGTAGCTTTCTACACAGATACGCAGTATTTT; CDR3: CAWSVAFYTDTQYF
J: TRBJ1-2; D: -; V: TRBV25-1; size: few; DNA: TGTGCCAGCAGTGAATATGGGCGCTTCGCCGGCTACACCTTC; CDR3: CASSEYGRFAGYTF
J: TRBJ2-7; D: TRBD2; V: TRBV9; size: few; DNA: TGTGCCAGCAGCGAAAGCGGGAGGGCCTACGAGCAGTACTTC; CDR3: CASSESGRAYEQYF
J: TRBJ2-5; D: -; V: TRBV7-2; size: few; DNA: TGTGCCAGCAGCTTGGGGCTACGGGAGACCCAGTACTTC; CDR3: CASSLGLRETQYF
J: TRBJ2-3; D: -; V: TRBV2; size: -; DNA: TGTGCCAGCAGTGACCAAGTACAGGCTTATACGCAGTATTTT; CDR3: CASSDQVQAYTQYF
J: TRBJ1-5; D: -; V: TRBV2; size: few; DNA: TGTGCCAGCAGGATGGGACTGCGAGTACCCCAGCATTTT; CDR3: CASRMGLRVPQHF
J: TRBJ1-2; D: -; V: TRBV21-1; size: many; DNA: TGTGCCAGCAGCAGAAGACAGCCTTTCCCCTATGGCTACACCTTC; CDR3: CASSRRQPFPYGYTF
J: TRBJ2-3; D: -; V: TRBV2; size: -; DNA: TGTGCCAGCTTGACAGCCGATACGCAGTATTTT; CDR3: CASLTADTQYF
J: TRBJ2-7; D: -; V: TRBV7-9; size: -; DNA: TGTGCCAGCAGCTTAGCGGGGGCGCGCCCCTACGAGCAGTACTTC; CDR3: CASSLAGARPYEQYF
J: TRBJ2-7; D: TRBD1; V: TRBV7-6; size: few; DNA: TGTGCCAGCAGCTTAGGGGGGACAGACTACGAGCAGTACTTC; CDR3: CASSLGGTDYEQYF
J: TRBJ2-3; D: TRBD2; V: TRBV18; size: few; DNA: TGTGCCAGCTCACCGGGAGGGGGCACAGATACGCAGTATTTT; CDR3: CASSPGGGTDTQYF
J: TRBJ2-5; D: TRBD1; V: TRBV18; size: -; DNA: TGTGCCAGCTCACCGGGGGACAGGGTCGAGACCCAGTACTTC; CDR3: CASSPGDRVETQYF
J: TRBJ2-7; D: -; V: TRBV7-9; size: few; DNA: TGTGCCAGCAGCCCCATCCAGGGACTCTCACTCTACGAGCAGTACTTC; CDR3: CASSPIQGLSLYEQYF
J: TRBJ1-5; D: -; V: TRBV9; size: -; DNA: TGTGCCAGCAGCGCAGGGCCTCTCGGCAATCAGCCCCAGCATTTT; CDR3: CASSAGPLGNQPQHF
J: TRBJ1-3; D: -; V: TRBV18; size: -; DNA: TGTGCCAGCTCACCGGACAGCTCTGGAAACACCATATATTTT; CDR3: CASSPDSSGNTIYF
J: TRBJ2-2; D: -; V: TRBV5-1; size: -; DNA: TGCGCCAGCAGCTTGGGACAGGACACCGGGGAGCTGTTTTTT; CDR3: CASSLGQDTGELFF
J: TRBJ1-2; D: TRBD1; V: TRBV11-2; size: -; DNA: TGTGCCAGCAGCTTAACAGGGGCAGATGGCTACACCTTC; CDR3: CASSLTGADGYTF
J: TRBJ2-2; D: TRBD2; V: TRBV5-4; size: -; DNA: TGTGCCAGCAGCCCTAGCGCGGGGGGCGACACCGGGGAGCTGTTTTTT; CDR3: CASSPSAGGDTGELFF
J: TRBJ1-2; D: TRBD1; V: TRBV30; size: few; DNA: TGTGCCTCGACGTTCGGACAGGGGGCAATGGGCTACACCTTC; CDR3: CASTFGQGAMGYTF
J: TRBJ2-3; D: TRBD2; V: TRBV2; size: few; DNA: TGTGCCAGCCTAGCGGGAAGCACAGATACGCAGTATTTT; CDR3: CASLAGSTDTQYF
J: TRBJ1-1; D: -; V: TRBV6-5; size: few; DNA: TGTGCCAGCAGTTATATCAGGGGAGGGGACACTGAAGCTTTCTTT; CDR3: CASSYIRGGDTEAFF
J: TRBJ2-7; D: -; V: TRBV29-1; size: few; DNA: TGCAGCGTTGCCGGAATACAGGGCCACGAGCAGTACTTC; CDR3: CSVAGIQGHEQYF
J: TRBJ2-7; D: -; V: TRBV7-3; size: few; DNA: TGTGCCAGCTCACTAATCGGGAACCCGGAACGCGAGCAGTACTTC; CDR3: CASSLIGNPEREQYF
J: TRBJ2-7; D: -; V: TRBV7-7; size: -; DNA: TGTGCTAGCAGCTTAATGGACTATGGCGAGCAGTACTTC; CDR3: CASSLMDYGEQYF
J: TRBJ2-7; D: TRBD2; V: TRBV5-1; size: -; DNA: TGCGCCAGCAGCCCGGACGGCGGGAGGAGCTCCTACGAGCAGTACTTC; CDR3: CASSPDGGRSSYEQYF
J: TRBJ1-4; D: TRBD1; V: TRBV10-3; size: few; DNA: TGTGCCATCAGTGGGGCGGCCCCGGGACAGGGTCTTGAAAAACTGTTTTTT; CDR3: CAISGAAPGQGLEKLFF
J: TRBJ2-7; D: TRBD2; V: TRBV4-3; size: few; DNA: TGCGCCAGCAGCCAAGTTGGACTAGCGGGCGACGAGCAGTACTTC; CDR3: CASSQVGLAGDEQYF
J: TRBJ1-5; D: -; V: TRBV21-1; size: -; DNA: TGTGCCAGCAGCAAAGACAGGCCAGGTCATCAGCCCCAGCATTTT; CDR3: CASSKDRPGHQPQHF
J: TRBJ2-5; D: TRBD2; V: TRBV25-1; size: -; DNA: TGTGCCAGCAGTGAAAGACAACTAGCGGGAGTCGAGACCCAGTACTTC; CDR3: CASSERQLAGVETQYF
J: TRBJ2-5; D: TRBD2; V: TRBV7-9; size: few; DNA: TGTGCCACTAAAAAGGGTAGCGGGATAAAGACCCAGTACTTC; CDR3: CATKKGSGIKTQYF
J: TRBJ1-2; D: -; V: TRBV5-1; size: few; DNA: TGCGCCAGCAGCTTGCGAAGGGGCGCCGATGGCTACACCTTC; CDR3: CASSLRRGADGYTF
J: TRBJ1-5; D: TRBD1; V: TRBV30; size: few; DNA: TGTGCCTGGAGTGTAAAAGGGGGCGGGCAGCCCCAGCATTTT; CDR3: CAWSVKGGGQPQHF